This T cell receptor beta chain stems from a study of shared clonotypes between healthy human individuals. TCRdb keeps only in-frame clones here, not all; method: immunoSEQ multiplex PCR. The sample records about 2.3 million clones, approximately 90% being singletons. The sample taken for sequencing was naive CD4+ T cells from PBMCs. Subset here: CD45RA+ positively selected. The source is a man aged 18 to 30 in good health. Some clones in this sample may be carry-over from other donors' samples.

The CDR3 protein is CASSQAAGSEGKNIQYF. The CDR3 region has the DNA TGTGCCAGCAGCCAAGCCGCCGGGAGTGAGGGCAAAAACATTCAGTACTTC. The gene calls are TRBV4-2 and TRBJ2-4, with D maybe TRBD2 (6 bases). This CDR3 comprises 17 residues. CDR1 and CDR2 from the germline V gene are LGHNA and YNFKEQ. The V gene lost 1 base and the J gene lost 3 bases, with 16 bases spanning the gap.